What follows are 28 T cell receptor beta chains derived from one specimen sequenced in a study of shared clonotypes between healthy human individuals. The method was immunoSEQ multiplex PCR; TCRdb's version includes in-frame clones alone and lacks a portion of them. The sample includes about 2.4 million clones, approximately 93% of them seen just once. The material sequenced was naive CD4+ T cells from PBMCs. As for subset: CD45RA+ positively selected. These receptors were obtained from a man aged 18 to 30 in good health. Some clones in this sample may be carry-over from other donors' samples.

For the CDR3, the DNA is TGTGCTAGTGGTTTGGACAGGGGGCTTATGTATGAGCAGTTCTTC. Protein product: CASGLDRGLMYEQFF. The J gene is TRBJ2-1, the V gene TRBV12-5; TRBD1 agrees at 9 bases. The junction had 6 bases not matched to a gene; V was cut back by 1 base and J by 8 bases. The CDR3 length is 15 residues. Looked up from germline, CDR1 is LGHNT and CDR2 is FRNRAP.

This sequence joins TRBV30 and TRBJ2-1; the D is unclear. In germline, CDR1 is GTSNPN, CDR2 SVGIG (reference sequence). The V and J ends lost 1 base and 6 bases respectively, with 10 bases between them. This CDR3 contains 13 residues. CDR3: CAWSGRMGNEQFF. CDR3 nucleotides: TGTGCCTGGAGTGGTAGAATGGGCAATGAGCAGTTCTTC.

This chain links TRBV9 with TRBJ2-1; TRBD2 matches at 9 bases. V shed 4 bases, J shed 0 bases, and the junction held 8 bases outside the gene matches. Germline V CDR1 and CDR2: SGDLS, YYNGEE. This CDR3 has 17 residues. CDR3 sequence: CASSLRLAESSYNEQFF. The CDR3 coding sequence is TGTGCCAGCAGCCTTCGACTAGCGGAGAGCTCCTACAATGAGCAGTTCTTC.

This clone was picked up one time. This chain connects TRBV11-2 to TRBJ2-1; 11 bases align to TRBD2. The V gene's germline CDR1 is SGHAT and CDR2 FQNNGV. The CDR3 is 16 residues long. V lost 6 bases to trimming and J lost 9 bases; unmatched junction nucleotides: 13. In DNA form, the CDR3 reads TGTGCCAGCAGTCAAAATGGCGCTAGCGGGAGGCTTGAGCAGTTCTTC. Amino acid sequence: CASSQNGASGRLEQFF. The full variable domain, completed using reference TRBV11-2 and TRBJ2-1, is EAGVAQSPRYKIIEKRQSVAFWCNPISGHATLYWYQQILGQGPKLLIQFQNNGVVDDSQLPKDRFSAERLKGVDSTLKIQPAKLEDSAVYLCASSQNGASGRLEQFFGPGTRLTVL.

The V call is TRBV6-1, the J call TRBJ2-7; D unclear. Between the trimmed V and J ends, which lost 4 bases and 2 bases, there was a span of 6 bases. The CDR3 is 12 residues long. Per the germline V gene, CDR1 is MNHNS and CDR2 is SASEGT. The CDR3 here is CASSVVAYEQYF. CDR3 DNA: TGTGCCAGCAGTGTTGTGGCCTACGAGCAGTACTTC.

The J gene is TRBJ2-3, the V gene TRBV5-1; no definite D call. CDR1 and CDR2 from the germline V gene are SGHRS and YFSETQ. With 0 bases removed from V and 1 base from J, the gap between germline ends came to 12 bases. CDR3 length: 16 amino acids. CDR3 nucleotide sequence: TGCGCCAGCAGCTTGGTGGCTTCAAGGGGCACAGATACGCAGTATTTT. Translated: CASSLVASRGTDTQYF.

The sample holds one count of this clone. The chain combines TRBV10-3 with TRBJ2-2, with TRBD2 matching over 10 bases. The CDR3 has 19 amino acids. The ends lost 6 bases at V and 0 bases at J; junction bases unmatched: 13. Germline-derived CDR1 and CDR2 are ENHRY and SYGVKD. The CDR3 bases are TGTGCCATCAGGGGGATTAAGGGAACTAGCGGGGCGAACACCGGGGAGCTGTTTTTT. Translating gives CAIRGIKGTSGANTGELFF.

This chain connects TRBV28 to TRBJ2-4, with D hard to call. CDR1 and CDR2 from the germline V gene are MDHEN and SYDVKM. The CDR3 consists of 16 residues. The V and J ends lost 4 bases and 0 bases respectively, with 13 bases between them. CDR3 nucleotide sequence: TGTGCCAGCAGTTCCCCACCGGCGTCAGCCAAAAACATTCAGTACTTC. As protein: CASSSPPASAKNIQYF.

CDR3 nucleotide sequence: TGTGCCAGCAGCGCTTACTATAGCGGAGGGGGGGATGAGCAGTTCTTC. Translation: CASSAYYSGGGDEQFF. The rearrangement joins TRBV9 to TRBJ2-1; TRBD2 is a possible D gene (7 bases). The CDR3 is 16 residues long. Germline V gives CDR1 SGDLS, CDR2 YYNGEE. Trimming stripped 3 bases from V and 8 bases from J, with 21 bases between.

This clone has only one observation. The chain joins TRBV5-1 to TRBJ2-5, with D hard to call. Deletions cut 2 bases from V and 5 bases from J, with 13 bases between. This CDR3 contains 14 residues. Germline V lookup: CDR1 SGHRS, CDR2 YFSETQ. Written as DNA, the CDR3 is TGCGCCAGCAGCTTCTTACGAGATTCGGAGACCCAGTACTTC. This codes for CASSFLRDSETQYF.

J is TRBJ2-5 and V is TRBV5-1; the match to TRBD1 covers 7 bases. The CDR3 loop spans 15 amino acids. With V trimmed by 4 bases and J by 5 bases, 11 bases remained unmatched. Per germline, CDR1 SGHRS and CDR2 YFSETQ. The CDR3 is CASSRQGVEGETQYF. The CDR3 nucleotides read TGCGCCAGCAGCCGCCAGGGGGTCGAGGGGGAGACCCAGTACTTC.

V usage is TRBV9 and J usage is TRBJ2-3; D unresolved. The CDR3 is 15 residues long. The V end lost 3 bases, the J end lost 3 bases, and 14 bases lay between the germline ends. CDR1 SGDLS and CDR2 YYNGEE come from the germline V gene. Here the CDR3 reads CASSEGSFLTDTQYF. Here the CDR3 DNA reads TGTGCCAGCAGCGAGGGCAGCTTCCTGACAGATACGCAGTATTTT. Based on the CDR3 plus reference TRBV9 and TRBJ2-3, the full variable domain is DSGVTQTPKHLITATGQRVTLRCSPRSGDLSVYWYQQSLDQGLQFLIQYYNGEERAKGNILERFSAQQFPDLHSELNLSSLELGDSALYFCASSEGSFLTDTQYFGPGTRLTVL.

This rearrangement joins TRBV7-3 to TRBJ2-3; 7 bases line up with TRBD1. Trimming took 2 bases from V and 2 from J; bases not matched to a gene: 4. This CDR3 comprises 15 residues. The germline V gene has CDR1 SGHTA and CDR2 FQGTGA. CDR3 sequence reads: CASSLSGQTTDTQYF. CDR3 DNA sequence: TGTGCCAGCAGCTTATCGGGACAGACCACAGATACGCAGTATTTT.

A note on this clone: At the DNA level, this CDR3 is encoded by other sequences in the same sample as well. The chain is built from TRBV9 and TRBJ2-7; D remains unclear. Trimming removed 0 bases at V and 1 base at J, with 11 bases between. CDR3 length equals 15 residues. Germline V lookup: CDR1 SGDLS, CDR2 YYNGEE. DNA for the CDR3: TGTGCCAGCAGCGTAGCTTCGGGTGGATCCTACGAGCAGTACTTC. It is translated as CASSVASGGSYEQYF.

The V and J genes are TRBV28 and TRBJ2-3, with unresolved D. This CDR3 contains 16 residues. The ends were cut back, 1 base at V and 6 bases at J, with 17 bases in the middle. Germline V gives CDR1 MDHEN, CDR2 SYDVKM. Written as DNA, the CDR3 is TGTGCCAGCAGTTTATCAGTACTTAGAAGGGCGGATACGCAGTATTTT. The encoded protein is CASSLSVLRRADTQYF.

CDR3 in amino acids: CASSSYHIEAEQFF. CDR3 nucleotides: TGTGCCAGCAGTAGTTATCATATAGAGGCTGAGCAGTTCTTC. The genes are TRBV27 and TRBJ2-1; D unclear. Germline V gene data show CDR1 as MNHEY and CDR2 as SMNVEV (reference sequence). This CDR3 spans 14 amino acids. The V end was cut by 5 bases, the J end by 9 bases, with 17 bases between.

The V and J genes are TRBV7-2 and TRBJ1-4, with 10 nucleotides matching TRBD1. After removal of 5 bases from V and 15 bases from J, the junction contained 12 bases not matched to a gene. The CDR3 length is 14 residues. The germline V gene encodes CDR1 SGHTA and CDR2 FQGNSA. The CDR3 DNA follows: TGTGCCAGCAGCACGGGACAGGGGAGCCGCGAGTTGTTTTTT. It encodes CASSTGQGSRELFF.

The chain couples TRBV5-8 to TRBJ2-7; possible D gene TRBD1, 6 bases. From germline, CDR1 is SGHTS and CDR2 YDEGEE. The CDR3 is made up of 15 amino acids. V lost 2 bases and J lost 3, with 15 bases in between. The CDR3 bases are TGTGCCAGCAGCTTAAACAGGGACCAATTCTACGAGCAGTACTTC. It codes for CASSLNRDQFYEQYF.

The chain employs TRBV2 and TRBJ2-7; 7 nucleotides align to TRBD1. CDR1 SNHLY and CDR2 FYNNEI come from the germline V gene. This CDR3 contains 15 residues. With V trimmed by 6 bases and J by 4 bases, 12 bases remained unmatched. The CDR3 protein is CASREPGTDIYEQYF. The CDR3 region has the DNA TGTGCCAGCAGGGAGCCCGGGACAGATATTTACGAGCAGTACTTC.

This clone was found once. The rearrangement uses TRBV6-5 and TRBJ2-7, with 12 bases that match TRBD2. The CDR3 sequence is 14 residues long. Germline V lookup: CDR1 MNHEY, CDR2 SVGAGI. The V segment lost 4 bases and the J segment 6 bases; nucleotides outside the gene matches: 4. Written as DNA, the CDR3 is TGTGCCAGCAGTTCTAGCGGGAGGGCCTTCGAGCAGTACTTC. Translated, it gives CASSSSGRAFEQYF.

The rearrangement joins TRBV7-9 to TRBJ1-2; 7 positions match TRBD1. V lost 4 bases to trimming and J lost 8 bases; unmatched junction nucleotides: 7. The length of the CDR3 is 13 residues. In germline, CDR1 is SEHNR, CDR2 FQNEAQ (reference sequence). The CDR3 sequence is CASSYQGVEGYTF. DNA of the CDR3: TGTGCCAGCAGCTACCAGGGGGTGGAGGGCTACACCTTC.

As to this clone: Within the sample, other DNA sequences also encode this same CDR3. The CDR3 bases are TGTGCCAGCTCACCCACCGGCCAGGGCACTGAAGCTTTCTTT. Its translation: CASSPTGQGTEAFF. This chain joins TRBV18 and TRBJ1-1; possibly TRBD1 for D (5 bases). The germline gives CDR1 KGHSH, CDR2 LQKENI. Trimming left V 3 bases short and J 4 bases short, with 12 bases between. This CDR3 is built from 14 residues.

The chain combines TRBV6-1 with TRBJ1-1; D is undetermined. The length of the CDR3 is 12 residues. Trimming left V 10 bases short and J 1 base short, with 10 bases between. Per the germline V gene, CDR1 is MNHNS and CDR2 is SASEGT. This CDR3 is CATPRGNTEAFF. CDR3 coding DNA: TGTGCCACCCCTCGGGGGAACACTGAAGCTTTCTTT.

This clone was seen only once. V gene TRBV5-1 combines with J gene TRBJ1-1; D is undetermined. V lost 2 bases and J 4 bases, leaving 15 bases between the germline ends. Germline V gives CDR1 SGHRS, CDR2 YFSETQ. This CDR3 region has 15 residues. The CDR3 coding sequence is TGCGCCAGCAGCTTAGGAGACCGACCGGTCACTGAAGCTTTCTTT. Translating it yields CASSLGDRPVTEAFF.

The rearrangement joins TRBV13 to TRBJ1-1, with TRBD1 identical over 9 bases. From germline, CDR1 is PRHDT and CDR2 FYEKMQ (reference sequence). The CDR3 covers 15 residues. V trimming: 8 bases; J trimming: 1 base; junction bases outside the gene matches: 8. The CDR3 region has the DNA TGTGCCAGCGGCCAACGACAGGGGGGGAACACTGAAGCTTTCTTT. The encoded protein is CASGQRQGGNTEAFF.

V is TRBV2 and J is TRBJ1-2, with no clear D. Germline CDR1 reads SNHLY; CDR2 reads FYNNEI. The CDR3 consists of 14 residues. V was shortened by 6 bases and J by 2 bases, with 13 bases between the two germline ends. CDR3 bases: TGTGCCAGCAGCGCCTTGGACGGAAACTATGGCTACACCTTC. Protein: CASSALDGNYGYTF. Together with reference TRBV2 and TRBJ1-2, the CDR3 gives the full variable domain: EPEVTQTPSHQVTQMGQEVILRCVPISNHLYFYWYRQILGQKVEFLVSFYNNEISEKSEIFDDQFSVERPDGSNFTLKIRSTKLEDSAMYFCASSALDGNYGYTFGSGTRLTVV.

The rearrangement links TRBV5-1 to TRBJ2-3; D gene ambiguous. Germline loops: CDR1 SGHRS, CDR2 YFSETQ. The CDR3 consists of 13 residues. The V end was cut by 3 bases, the J end by 6 bases, with 11 bases between. The CDR3 sequence: CASSSASFDTQYF. The CDR3 region has the DNA TGCGCCAGCAGCTCGGCCAGCTTTGATACGCAGTATTTT.

With regard to this clone: At one end the junction does not follow the germline gene, possibly because of a read error. V gene TRBV7-3 combines with J gene TRBJ2-7; the match to TRBD1 covers 8 bases. Germline V gene data show CDR1 as SGHTA and CDR2 as FQGTGA. The CDR3 covers 14 residues. For the CDR3, the DNA is TGTGCCAGCAGCTCTAGGACAGGGTCCTCCGAGCAGTACTTC. Translation: CASSSRTGSSEQYF.